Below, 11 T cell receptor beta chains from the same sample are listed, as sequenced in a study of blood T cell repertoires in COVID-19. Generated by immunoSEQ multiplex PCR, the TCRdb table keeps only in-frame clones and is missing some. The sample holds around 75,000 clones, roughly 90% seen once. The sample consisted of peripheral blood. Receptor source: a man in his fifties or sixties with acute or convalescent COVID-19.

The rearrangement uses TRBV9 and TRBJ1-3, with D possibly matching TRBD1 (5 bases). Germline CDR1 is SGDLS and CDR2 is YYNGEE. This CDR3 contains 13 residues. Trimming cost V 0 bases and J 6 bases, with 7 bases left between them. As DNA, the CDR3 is TGTGCCAGCAGCGTAGGGGGGGAAAACACCATATATTTT. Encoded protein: CASSVGGENTIYF. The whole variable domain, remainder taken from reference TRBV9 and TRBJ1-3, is DSGVTQTPKHLITATGQRVTLRCSPRSGDLSVYWYQQSLDQGLQFLIQYYNGEERAKGNILERFSAQQFPDLHSELNLSSLELGDSALYFCASSVGGENTIYFGEGSWLTVV.

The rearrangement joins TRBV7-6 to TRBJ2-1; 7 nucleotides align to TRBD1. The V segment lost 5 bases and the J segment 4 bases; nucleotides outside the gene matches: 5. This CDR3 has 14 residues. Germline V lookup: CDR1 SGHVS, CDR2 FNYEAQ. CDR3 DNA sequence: TGTGCCAGCAGCAAAGGACAGGTTTACAATGAGCAGTTCTTC. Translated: CASSKGQVYNEQFF.

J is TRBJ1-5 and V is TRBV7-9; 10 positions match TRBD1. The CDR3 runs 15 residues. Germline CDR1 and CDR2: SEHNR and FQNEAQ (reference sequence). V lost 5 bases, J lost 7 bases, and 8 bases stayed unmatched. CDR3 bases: TGTGCCAGCAGCCATTCGGGACAGGGGCAACAGCCCCAGCATTTT. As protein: CASSHSGQGQQPQHF.

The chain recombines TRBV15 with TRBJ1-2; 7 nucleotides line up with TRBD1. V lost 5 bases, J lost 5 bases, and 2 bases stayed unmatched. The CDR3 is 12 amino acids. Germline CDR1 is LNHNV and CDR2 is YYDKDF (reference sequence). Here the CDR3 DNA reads TGTGCCACCAGCGGGACAGAATATGGCTACACCTTC. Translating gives CATSGTEYGYTF.

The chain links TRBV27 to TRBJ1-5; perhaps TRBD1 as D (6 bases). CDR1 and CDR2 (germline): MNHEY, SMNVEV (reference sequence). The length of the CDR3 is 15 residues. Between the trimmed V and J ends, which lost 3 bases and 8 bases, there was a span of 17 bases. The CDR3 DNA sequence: TGTGCCAGCAGTTTCATCAGACTGGGGGCGAAGCCCCAGCATTTT. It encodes CASSFIRLGAKPQHF.

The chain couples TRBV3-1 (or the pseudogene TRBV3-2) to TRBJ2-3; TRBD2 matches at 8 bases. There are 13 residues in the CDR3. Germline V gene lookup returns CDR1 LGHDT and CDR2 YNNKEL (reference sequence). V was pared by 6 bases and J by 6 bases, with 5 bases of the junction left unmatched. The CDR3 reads CASRGLAPDTQYF. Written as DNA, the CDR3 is TGTGCCAGCAGAGGACTAGCTCCGGATACGCAGTATTTT.

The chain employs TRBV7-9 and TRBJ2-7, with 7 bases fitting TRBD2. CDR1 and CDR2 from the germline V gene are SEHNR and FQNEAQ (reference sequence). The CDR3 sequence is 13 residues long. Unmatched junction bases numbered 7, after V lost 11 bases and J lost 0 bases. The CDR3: CAAGRGTSYEQYF. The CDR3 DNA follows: TGTGCCGCGGGGAGGGGCACCTCCTACGAGCAGTACTTC.

CDR3 sequence: CASKVRKGDEKLFF. The CDR3 DNA is TGTGCCAGTAAGGTCCGCAAGGGAGATGAAAAACTGTTTTTT. The rearrangement uses TRBV19 and TRBJ1-4; D gene ambiguous. Germline-derived CDR1 and CDR2 are LNHDA and SQIVND (reference sequence). This CDR3 contains 14 residues. V was pared by 7 bases and J by 6 bases, with 15 bases between.

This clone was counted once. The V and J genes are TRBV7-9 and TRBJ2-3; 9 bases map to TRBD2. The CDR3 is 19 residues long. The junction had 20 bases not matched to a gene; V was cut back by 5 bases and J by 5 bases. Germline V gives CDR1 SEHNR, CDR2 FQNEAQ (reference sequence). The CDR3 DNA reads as TGTGCCAGCAGCCCCACAAAGGGGGTCCTAGCGGGGAGGGGAGATACGCAGTATTTT. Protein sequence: CASSPTKGVLAGRGDTQYF.

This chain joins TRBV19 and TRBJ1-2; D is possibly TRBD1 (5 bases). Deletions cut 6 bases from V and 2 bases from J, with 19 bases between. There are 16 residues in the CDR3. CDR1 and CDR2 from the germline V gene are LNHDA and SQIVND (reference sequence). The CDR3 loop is CASRNPTGLGNYGYTF. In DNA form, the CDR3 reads TGTGCCAGTAGAAACCCCACGGGACTCGGGAACTATGGCTACACCTTC. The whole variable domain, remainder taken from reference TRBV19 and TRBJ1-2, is DGGITQSPKYLFRKEGQNVTLSCEQNLNHDAMYWYRQDPGQGLRLIYYSQIVNDFQKGDIAEGYSVSREKKESFPLTVTSAQKNPTAFYLCASRNPTGLGNYGYTFGSGTRLTVV.

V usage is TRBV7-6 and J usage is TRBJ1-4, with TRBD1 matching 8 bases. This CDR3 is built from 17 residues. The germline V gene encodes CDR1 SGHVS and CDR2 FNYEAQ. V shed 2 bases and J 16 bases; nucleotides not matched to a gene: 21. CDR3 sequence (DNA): TGTGCCAGCAGCTTACAAACCGGGACAGGCTTCCCGGCTTTGAGGTTTTTT. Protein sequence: CASSLQTGTGFPALRFF.